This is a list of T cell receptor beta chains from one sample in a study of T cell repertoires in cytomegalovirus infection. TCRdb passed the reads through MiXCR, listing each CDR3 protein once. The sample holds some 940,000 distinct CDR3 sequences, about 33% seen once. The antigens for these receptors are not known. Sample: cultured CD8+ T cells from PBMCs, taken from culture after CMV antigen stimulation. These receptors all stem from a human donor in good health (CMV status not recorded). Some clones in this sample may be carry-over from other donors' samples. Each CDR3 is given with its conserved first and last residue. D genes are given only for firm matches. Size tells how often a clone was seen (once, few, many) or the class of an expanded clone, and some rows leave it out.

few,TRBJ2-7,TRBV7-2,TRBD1,CASSLFRQGSYEQYF,TGTGCCAGCAGCTTATTCCGACAGGGTTCCTACGAGCAGTACTTC
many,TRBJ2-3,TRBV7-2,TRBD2,CASSSRGVAGTTDTQYF,TGTGCCAGCAGCTCCCGGGGGGTAGCGGGGACCACAGATACGCAGTATTTT
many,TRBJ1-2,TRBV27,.,CASSFLRDDYGYTF,TGTGCCAGCAGTTTTCTACGGGATGACTATGGCTACACCTTC
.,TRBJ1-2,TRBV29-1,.,CSVSTTETGYGYTF,TGCAGCGTCTCAACGACTGAAACCGGCTATGGCTACACCTTC
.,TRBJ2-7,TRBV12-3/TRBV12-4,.,CASTPSRGSSYEQYF,TGTGCCAGCACCCCGTCAAGGGGAAGCTCCTACGAGCAGTACTTC
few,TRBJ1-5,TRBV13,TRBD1,CASAAGTGDQPQHF,TGTGCCAGCGCCGCGGGGACAGGGGACCAGCCCCAGCATTTT
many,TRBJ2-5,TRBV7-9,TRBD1,CASSLETGGVETQYF,TGTGCCAGCAGCTTAGAGACAGGGGGCGTTGAGACCCAGTACTTC
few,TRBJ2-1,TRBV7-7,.,CASSLSADSYNEQFF,TGTGCTAGCAGCCTTAGCGCGGACAGTTACAATGAGCAGTTCTTC
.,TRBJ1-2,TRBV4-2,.,CASSQDAQGNYGYTF,TGTGCCAGCAGCCAAGATGCCCAGGGGAACTATGGCTACACCTTC
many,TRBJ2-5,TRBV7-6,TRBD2,CASSKSSGAGQTQYF,TGTGCCAGCAGCAAATCTAGCGGGGCGGGACAGACCCAGTACTTC
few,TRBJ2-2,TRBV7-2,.,CASSLIRGRVTGELFF,TGTGCCAGCAGCCTTATCCGCGGGCGAGTCACCGGGGAGCTGTTTTTT
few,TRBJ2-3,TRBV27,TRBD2,CASSFLTSGGADTQYF,TGTGCCAGCAGTTTCTTAACTAGCGGGGGGGCAGATACGCAGTATTTT
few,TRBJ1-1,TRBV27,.,CASSQQGKNTEAFF,TGTGCCAGTAGTCAACAGGGTAAGAACACTGAAGCTTTCTTT
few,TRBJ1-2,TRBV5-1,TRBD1,CASSRQGFNYGYTF,TGCGCCAGCAGCCGACAGGGTTTCAACTATGGCTACACCTTC
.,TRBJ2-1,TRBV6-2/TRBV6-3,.,CASSYFLRNEQFF,TGTGCCAGCAGTTACTTCCTCCGGAATGAGCAGTTCTTC
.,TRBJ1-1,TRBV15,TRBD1,CATSRDRLMNTEAFF,TGTGCCACCAGCAGGGACAGGCTAATGAACACTGAAGCTTTCTTT
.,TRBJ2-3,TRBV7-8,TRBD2,CASSYSEVAGGRDMQYF,TGTGCCAGCAGCTACTCCGAGGTAGCGGGGGGCCGGGATATGCAGTATTTT
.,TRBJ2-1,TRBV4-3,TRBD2,CASSQGVVVAGGPMAYNEQFF,TGCGCCAGCAGCCAAGGGGTTGTGGTAGCGGGGGGGCCGATGGCCTACAATGAGCAGTTCTTC
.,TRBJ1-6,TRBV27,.,CASSSVRFNNSPLHF,TGTGCCAGCAGTTCAGTTCGATTTAATAATTCACCCCTCCACTTT
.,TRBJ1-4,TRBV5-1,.,CASSLEPPEGEKLFF,TGCGCCAGCAGCTTGGAACCGCCGGAGGGAGAAAAACTGTTTTTT
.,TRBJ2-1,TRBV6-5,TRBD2,CASSRLVGGNENEQFF,TGTGCCAGCAGTCGACTAGTGGGGGGGAACGAGAATGAGCAGTTCTTC
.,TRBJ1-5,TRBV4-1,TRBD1,CASSLDRGKAQPQHF,TGCGCCAGCAGCCTTGACAGGGGGAAGGCGCAGCCCCAGCATTTT
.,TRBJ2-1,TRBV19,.,CASSMRTLSDEQFF,TGTGCCAGTAGTATGAGGACACTTAGCGATGAGCAGTTCTTC
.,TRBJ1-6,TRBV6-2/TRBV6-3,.,CASRPRDRNSPLHF,TGTGCCAGCAGACCCCGGGACCGGAATTCACCCCTCCACTTT
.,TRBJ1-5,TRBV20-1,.,CSPTFLRGNQPQHF,TGCAGCCCCACTTTTTTACGGGGGAATCAGCCCCAGCATTTT
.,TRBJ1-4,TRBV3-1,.,CASSHPRKISGPTNEKLFF,TGTGCCAGCAGCCATCCCCGGAAGATTTCAGGTCCAACTAATGAAAAACTGTTTTTT
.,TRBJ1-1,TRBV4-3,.,CASSQDWGGEAFF,TGCGCCAGCAGCCAAGACTGGGGGGGAGAAGCTTTCTTT